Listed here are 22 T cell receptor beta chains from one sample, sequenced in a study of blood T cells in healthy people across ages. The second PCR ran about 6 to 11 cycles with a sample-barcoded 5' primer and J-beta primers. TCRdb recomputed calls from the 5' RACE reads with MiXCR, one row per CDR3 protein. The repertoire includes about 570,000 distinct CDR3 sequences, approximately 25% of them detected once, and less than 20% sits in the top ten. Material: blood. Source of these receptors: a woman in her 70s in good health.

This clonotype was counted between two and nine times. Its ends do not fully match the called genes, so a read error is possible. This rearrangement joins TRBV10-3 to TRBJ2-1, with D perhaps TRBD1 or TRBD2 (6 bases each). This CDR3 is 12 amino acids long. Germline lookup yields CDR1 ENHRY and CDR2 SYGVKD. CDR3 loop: CATSLGGNEQLF. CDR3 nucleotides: TGTGCCACATCTTTGGGGGGCAATGAGCAGCTCTTC.

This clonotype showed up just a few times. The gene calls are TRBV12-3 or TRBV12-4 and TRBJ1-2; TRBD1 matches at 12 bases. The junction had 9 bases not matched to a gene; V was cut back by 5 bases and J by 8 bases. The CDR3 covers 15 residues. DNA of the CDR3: TGTGCCAGCAGTCCCCAGGGACAGGGGGCGAAGGGCTACACCTTC. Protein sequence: CASSPQGQGAKGYTF.

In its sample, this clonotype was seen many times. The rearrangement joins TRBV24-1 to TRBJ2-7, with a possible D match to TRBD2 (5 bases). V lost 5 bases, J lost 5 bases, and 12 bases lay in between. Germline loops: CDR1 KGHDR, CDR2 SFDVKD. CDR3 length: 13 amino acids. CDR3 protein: CATSAGSFNEQYF. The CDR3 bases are TGTGCCACCAGTGCGGGGTCGTTCAACGAGCAGTACTTC.

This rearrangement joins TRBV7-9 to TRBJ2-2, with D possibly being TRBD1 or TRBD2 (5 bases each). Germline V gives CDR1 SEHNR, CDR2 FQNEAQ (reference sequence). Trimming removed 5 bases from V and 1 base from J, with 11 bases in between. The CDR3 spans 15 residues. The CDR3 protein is CASSTDSGNTGELFF. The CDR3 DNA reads TGTGCCAGCAGCACCGACAGCGGGAACACCGGGGAGCTGTTTTTT.

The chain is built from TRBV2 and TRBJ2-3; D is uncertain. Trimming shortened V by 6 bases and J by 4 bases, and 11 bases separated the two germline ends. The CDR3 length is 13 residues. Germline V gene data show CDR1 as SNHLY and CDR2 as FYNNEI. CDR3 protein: CASSDSSPDTQYF. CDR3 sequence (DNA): TGTGCCAGCAGCGATAGTAGCCCAGATACGCAGTATTTT.

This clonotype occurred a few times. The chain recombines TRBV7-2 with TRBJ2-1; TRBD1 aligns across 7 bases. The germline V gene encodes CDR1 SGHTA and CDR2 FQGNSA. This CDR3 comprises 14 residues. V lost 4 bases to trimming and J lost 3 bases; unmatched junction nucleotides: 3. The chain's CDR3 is CASSYRGFYNEQFF. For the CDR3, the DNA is TGTGCCAGCAGCTACAGGGGATTCTACAATGAGCAGTTCTTC.

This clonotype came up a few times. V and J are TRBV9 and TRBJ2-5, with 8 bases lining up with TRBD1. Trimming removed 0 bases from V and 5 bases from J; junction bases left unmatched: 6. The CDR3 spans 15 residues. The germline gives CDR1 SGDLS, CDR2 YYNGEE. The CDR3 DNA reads TGTGCCAGCAGCGTAGCCAGGGGGCAGGAGGAGACCCAGTACTTC. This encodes CASSVARGQEETQYF. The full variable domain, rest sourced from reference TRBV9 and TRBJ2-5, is DSGVTQTPKHLITATGQRVTLRCSPRSGDLSVYWYQQSLDQGLQFLIQYYNGEERAKGNILERFSAQQFPDLHSELNLSSLELGDSALYFCASSVARGQEETQYFGPGTRLLVL.

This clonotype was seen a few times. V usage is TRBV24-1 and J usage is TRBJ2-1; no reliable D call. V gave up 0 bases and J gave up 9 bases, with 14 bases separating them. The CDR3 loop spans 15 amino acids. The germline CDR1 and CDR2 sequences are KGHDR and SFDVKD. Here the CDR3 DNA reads TGTGCCACCAGTGATTTGCAGGCAGTTTCGGGTGAGCAGTTCTTC. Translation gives CATSDLQAVSGEQFF.

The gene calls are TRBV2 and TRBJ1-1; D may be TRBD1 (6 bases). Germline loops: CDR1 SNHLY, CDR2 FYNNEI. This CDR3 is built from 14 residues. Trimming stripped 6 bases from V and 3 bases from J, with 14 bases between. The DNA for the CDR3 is TGTGCCAGCAGCGTACAGGGTAGGGACACTGAAGCTTTCTTT. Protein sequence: CASSVQGRDTEAFF.

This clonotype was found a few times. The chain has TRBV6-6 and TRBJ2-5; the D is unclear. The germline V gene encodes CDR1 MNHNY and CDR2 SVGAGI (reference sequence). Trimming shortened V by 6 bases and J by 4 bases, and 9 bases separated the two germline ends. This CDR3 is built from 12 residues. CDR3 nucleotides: TGTGCCAGCAGGGGATCTCCAGAGACCCAGTACTTC. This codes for CASRGSPETQYF.

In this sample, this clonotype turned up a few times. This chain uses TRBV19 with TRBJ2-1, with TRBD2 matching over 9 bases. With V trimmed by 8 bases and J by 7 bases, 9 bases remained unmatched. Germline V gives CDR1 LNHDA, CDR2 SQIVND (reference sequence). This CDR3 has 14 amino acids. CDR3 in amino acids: CASFDGGGVNEQFF. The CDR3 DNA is TGTGCCAGTTTCGATGGCGGGGGGGTGAATGAGCAGTTCTTC.

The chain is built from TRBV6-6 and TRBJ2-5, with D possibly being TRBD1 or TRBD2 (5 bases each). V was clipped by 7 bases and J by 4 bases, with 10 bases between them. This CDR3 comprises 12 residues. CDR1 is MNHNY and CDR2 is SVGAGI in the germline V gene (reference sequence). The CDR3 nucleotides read TGTGCCAGCACACGGGGCGGAGAGACCCAGTACTTC. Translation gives CASTRGGETQYF.

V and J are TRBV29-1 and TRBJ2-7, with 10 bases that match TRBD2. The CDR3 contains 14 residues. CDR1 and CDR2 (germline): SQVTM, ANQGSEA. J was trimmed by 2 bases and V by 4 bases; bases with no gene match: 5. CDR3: CSVAKTSGPYEQYF. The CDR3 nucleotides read TGCAGCGTTGCGAAGACTAGCGGGCCCTACGAGCAGTACTTC.

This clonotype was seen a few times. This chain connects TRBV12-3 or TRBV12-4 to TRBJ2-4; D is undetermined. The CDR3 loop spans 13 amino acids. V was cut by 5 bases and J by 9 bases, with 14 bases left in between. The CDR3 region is CASSRWVSGIQYF. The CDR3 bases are TGTGCCAGCAGTAGATGGGTTTCGGGCATTCAGTACTTC.

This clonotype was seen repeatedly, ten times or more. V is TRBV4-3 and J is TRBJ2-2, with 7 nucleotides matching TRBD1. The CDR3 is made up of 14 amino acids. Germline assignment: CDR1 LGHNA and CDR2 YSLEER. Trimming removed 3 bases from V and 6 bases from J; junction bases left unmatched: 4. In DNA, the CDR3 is TGCGCCAGCAGCCAGGGCCAGGGGGCCGGGGAGCTGTTTTTT. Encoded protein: CASSQGQGAGELFF.

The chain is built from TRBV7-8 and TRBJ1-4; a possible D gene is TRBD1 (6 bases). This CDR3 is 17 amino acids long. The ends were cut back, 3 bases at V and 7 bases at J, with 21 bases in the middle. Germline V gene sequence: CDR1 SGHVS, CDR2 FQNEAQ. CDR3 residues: CASSFGTSGGASEKLFF. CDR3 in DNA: TGTGCCAGCAGCTTTGGGACTAGCGGGGGGGCCAGTGAAAAACTGTTTTTT.

In DNA, the CDR3 is TGCGCCAGCAGATTTGAGGCAGATACGCAGTATTTT. As protein: CASRFEADTQYF. The V gene is TRBV5-1, the J gene TRBJ2-3; D remains ambiguous. Germline V gives CDR1 SGHRS, CDR2 YFSETQ. This CDR3 comprises 12 residues. V lost 5 bases and J lost 4, with 8 bases in between.

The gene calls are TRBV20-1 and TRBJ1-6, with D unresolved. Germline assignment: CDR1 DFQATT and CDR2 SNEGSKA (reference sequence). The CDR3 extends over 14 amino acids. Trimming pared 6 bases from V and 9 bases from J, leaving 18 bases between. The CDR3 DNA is TGCAGTGCCCCATTTAGGGCGGCGGGTTCACCCCTCCACTTT. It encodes CSAPFRAAGSPLHF.

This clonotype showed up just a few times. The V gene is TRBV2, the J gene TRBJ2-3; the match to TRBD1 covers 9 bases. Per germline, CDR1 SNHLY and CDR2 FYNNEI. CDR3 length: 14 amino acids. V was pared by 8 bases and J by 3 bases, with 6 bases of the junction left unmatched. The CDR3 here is CASRQGGRTDTQYF. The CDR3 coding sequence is TGTGCCAGCCGACAGGGGGGAAGGACAGATACGCAGTATTTT.

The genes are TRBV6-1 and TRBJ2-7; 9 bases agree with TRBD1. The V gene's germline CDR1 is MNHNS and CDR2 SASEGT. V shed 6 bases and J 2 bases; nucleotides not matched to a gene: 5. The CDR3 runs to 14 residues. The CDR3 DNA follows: TGTGCCAGCAGACCGGGACAGGGCACCTACGAGCAGTACTTC. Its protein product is CASRPGQGTYEQYF.

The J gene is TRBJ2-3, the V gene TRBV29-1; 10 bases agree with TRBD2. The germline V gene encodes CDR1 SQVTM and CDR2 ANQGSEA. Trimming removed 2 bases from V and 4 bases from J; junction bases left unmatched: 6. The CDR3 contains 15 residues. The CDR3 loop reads CSVEQREGRADTQYF. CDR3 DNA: TGCAGCGTTGAACAGCGGGAGGGCCGCGCAGATACGCAGTATTTT.

This CDR3 is CASSFFETQYF. CDR3 nucleotides: TGTGCCAGCAGCTTTTTCGAAACCCAGTACTTC. The V and J genes are TRBV7-2 and TRBJ2-5, with D unclear. This CDR3 is 11 amino acids long. The germline V and J ends were trimmed by 3 bases and 8 bases, with 7 bases remaining between them. The V gene's germline CDR1 is SGHTA and CDR2 FQGNSA.